Below are 13 T cell receptor beta chains sequenced from a single sample in a study of T cells in Graves' hyperthyroidism and ophthalmopathy (dated by TCRdb to between 2018 and 2021). The library was made by multiplex PCR. Sequenced using an Illumina HiSeq 2000. The TCR beta CDR3 regions were amplified from RNA transcripts. A first-round RT-PCR of the TCR CDR3 used the HTBI primer set with the Qiagen OneStep RT-PCR kit. TCRdb reran the public reads through fastp at Q25 and MiXCR, keeping productive beta chains. Every CDR3 protein is listed once, alongside the most common genes and DNA of its rows. Across this sample there are roughly 500,000 distinct CDR3 sequences, with 35% to 50% seen only once. About two fifths of the sample rests with the top ten. Material: peripheral blood or thyroid tissue (not recorded which). The receptors here all came from an adult woman with Graves' disease, either hyperthyroidism or ophthalmopathy (not recorded which).

The chain couples TRBV29-1 to TRBJ1-2; D uncertain. The V gene's germline CDR1 is SQVTM and CDR2 ANQGSEA. With 4 bases removed from V and 7 bases from J, the gap between germline ends came to 13 bases. CDR3 length: 12 residues. The CDR3 reads CSVGGHRGGYTF. CDR3 nucleotides: TGCAGCGTTGGGGGTCATCGTGGTGGCTACACCTTC.

To note about this clonotype: A read error may account for a junction end that differs from germline. This chain connects TRBV20-1 to TRBJ2-7; D gene ambiguous. Germline V gene sequence: CDR1 DFQATT, CDR2 SNEGSKA (reference sequence). The CDR3 sequence is 13 residues long. CDR3 sequence reads: CGARDPGSYEQYF. Written as DNA, the CDR3 is TGCGGTGCTAGAGATCCTGGGTCGTACGAGCAGTACTTC.

As to this clonotype: A much larger clone sits a single nucleotide away, making a read error possible. This chain joins TRBV5-6 and TRBJ1-5; D unresolved. This CDR3 has 15 amino acids. Germline V gene data show CDR1 as SGHDT and CDR2 as YYEEEE. The CDR3 is CASGLGPERDQPQHF. For the CDR3, the DNA is TGTGCCAGCGGCTTGGGTCCGGAGAGAGATCAGCCCCAGCATTTT.

Only a few counts were recorded for this clonotype. The CDR3 region has the DNA TGTGCCAGCAGCAAGGTCGGGGCCGGGGTCTACGAGCAGTACTTC. It is translated as CASSKVGAGVYEQYF. The V gene is TRBV12-3 or TRBV12-4, the J gene TRBJ2-7, with D possibly being TRBD1 or TRBD2 (5 bases each). The CDR3 contains 15 residues. V shed 6 bases and J shed 3 bases, with 18 bases lying between them.

This clonotype was recorded many times. This sequence joins TRBV11-2 and TRBJ1-2; no firm D call. V was cut by 4 bases and J by 3 bases, with 15 bases left in between. This CDR3 is built from 15 residues. CDR1 and CDR2 from the germline V gene are SGHAT and FQNNGV. CDR3 coding DNA: TGTGCCAGCAGCTCCGCCGGGAGATCTCACTATGGCTACACCTTC. It specifies CASSSAGRSHYGYTF.

This chain links TRBV7-2 with TRBJ1-1, with D uncertain. V was cut by 5 bases and J by 4 bases, with 11 bases left in between. The CDR3 loop spans 13 amino acids. Germline CDR1 and CDR2: SGHTA and FQGNSA. The CDR3, as DNA: TGTGCCAGCAGCCCCCGGCGGGGCACTGAAGCTTTCTTT. Translated, it gives CASSPRRGTEAFF.

In this sample, this clonotype turned up once. V is TRBV2 and J is TRBJ1-6; D may be TRBD1 (6 bases). The CDR3 runs to 14 residues. Trimming took 3 bases from V and 9 from J, leaving 12 bases between them. The germline CDR1 and CDR2 sequences are SNHLY and FYNNEI. Here the CDR3 reads CASSDGRGSSPLHF. The CDR3 nucleotides read TGTGCCAGCAGTGACGGCAGGGGAAGTTCACCCCTCCACTTT.

The rearrangement uses TRBV19 and TRBJ2-2; the D gene is possibly TRBD1 (5 bases). The CDR3 consists of 13 residues. Per the germline V gene, CDR1 is LNHDA and CDR2 is SQIVND (reference sequence). The V end lost 3 bases, the J end lost 5 bases, and 7 bases lay between the germline ends. CDR3 DNA: TGTGCCAGTAGTATTGACAGAACCGGGGAGCTGTTTTTT. Its protein is CASSIDRTGELFF.

This chain joins TRBV7-9 and TRBJ2-2; TRBD2 aligns across 11 bases. The V segment lost 6 bases and the J segment 6 bases; nucleotides outside the gene matches: 18. The CDR3 spans 19 residues. CDR1 is SEHNR and CDR2 is FQNEAQ in the germline V gene (reference sequence). For the CDR3, the DNA is TGTGCCAGCAGTCTTATGTCTCTAGCGGGAGGCCAGAGTCCCGGGGAGCTGTTTTTT. Its protein is CASSLMSLAGGQSPGELFF. The full variable domain, with the rest looked up from reference TRBV7-9 and TRBJ2-2, is DTGVSQNPRHKITKRGQNVTFRCDPISEHNRLYWYRQTLGQGPEFLTYFQNEAQLEKSRLLSDRFSAERPKGSFSTLEIQRTEQGDSAMYLCASSLMSLAGGQSPGELFFGEGSRLTVL.

V usage is TRBV3-1 and J usage is TRBJ1-4; 9 bases line up with TRBD1. The germline gives CDR1 LGHDT, CDR2 YNNKEL (reference sequence). The trim removed 6 bases at V and 10 bases at J, leaving 0 bases unmatched. The CDR3 has 11 amino acids. CDR3 DNA: TGTGCCAGCAGGACAGGGGGAAAACTGTTTTTT. Translation: CASRTGGKLFF.

This clonotype was observed a few times. The CDR3 loop reads CSVGTTYEQYF. As DNA, the CDR3 is TGCAGCGTGGGGACTACCTACGAGCAGTACTTC. The V and J genes are TRBV29-1 and TRBJ2-7; 7 nucleotides match TRBD2. The CDR3 sequence is 11 residues long. Germline V gene sequence: CDR1 SQVTM, CDR2 ANQGSEA. The V segment lost 6 bases and the J segment 2 bases; nucleotides outside the gene matches: 1.

This clonotype was found many times. The genes are TRBV7-3 and TRBJ1-1; D remains ambiguous. The CDR3 has 13 residues. The V and J ends lost 4 bases and 3 bases respectively, with 9 bases between them. Germline values: CDR1 SGHTA, CDR2 FQGTGA. CDR3 protein: CASSSALDTEAFF. The CDR3 nucleotides read TGTGCCAGCAGCTCGGCGCTGGACACTGAAGCTTTCTTT.

This clonotype was observed a few times. The gene calls are TRBV3-1 and TRBJ1-2; no reliable D call. V gave up 1 base and J gave up 7 bases, with 10 bases separating them. From germline, CDR1 is LGHDT and CDR2 YNNKEL (reference sequence). The CDR3 length is 13 residues. CDR3 bases: TGTGCCAGCAGCCAAGTTTCCCGGGCTGGCTACACCTTC. Translating it yields CASSQVSRAGYTF.